What follows are 16 T cell receptor beta chains derived from one specimen sequenced in a study of cytomegalovirus exposure and HLA in healthy donors. The PCR was carried out with 60 Vbeta primers and 13 Jbeta primers. Produced via immunoSEQ multiplex PCR; TCRdb's table is partial and in-frame only. The sample yields 140,000 to 150,000 clones, roughly 87% seen once. The sequencing sample was made of PBMCs. The receptors stem from a woman aged 40 to 49 in good health and CMV-seronegative.

This chain links TRBV6-5 with TRBJ1-6; D ambiguous. The V gene lost 2 bases and the J gene lost 6 bases, with 8 bases spanning the gap. The CDR3 totals 14 residues. Germline V gene lookup returns CDR1 MNHEY and CDR2 SVGAGI. The CDR3 nucleotides are TGTGCCAGCAGTTACGGTGGAGTTAATTCACCCCTCCACTTT. Its translation: CASSYGGVNSPLHF.

The V and J genes are TRBV5-5 and TRBJ2-7; D possibly corresponds to TRBD1 (6 bases). The CDR3 has 14 amino acids. Germline loops: CDR1 SGHKS, CDR2 YYEKEE (reference sequence). V dropped 1 base and J dropped 2 bases, with 10 bases sitting between them. CDR3 bases: TGTGCCAGCAGCTTGTCGACAGGAGCCTACGAGCAGTACTTC. This translates into CASSLSTGAYEQYF. Based on the CDR3 plus reference TRBV5-5 and TRBJ2-7, the full variable domain is DAGVTQSPTHLIKTRGQQVTLRCSPISGHKSVSWYQQVLGQGPQFIFQYYEKEERGRGNFPDRFSARQFPNYSSELNVNALLLGDSALYLCASSLSTGAYEQYFGPGTRLTVT.

This sequence joins TRBV20-1 and TRBJ1-1; perhaps TRBD1 as D (6 bases). Germline V gives CDR1 DFQATT, CDR2 SNEGSKA (reference sequence). V was clipped by 3 bases and J by 8 bases, with 7 bases between them. The CDR3 covers 10 residues. CDR3 nucleotides: TGCAGTGCTAGTAGGGGGGAAGCTTTCTTT. Translation gives CSASRGEAFF.

This clone was seen more than once but under ten times. V usage is TRBV4-3 and J usage is TRBJ1-2; 7 bases line up with TRBD1. The trim removed 0 bases at V and 5 bases at J, leaving 9 bases unmatched. Per the germline V gene, CDR1 is LGHNA and CDR2 is YSLEER. The CDR3 is 16 residues long. The CDR3 DNA follows: TGCGCCAGCAGCCAAGATTACACCGGGACAGCTTATGGCTACACCTTC. It specifies CASSQDYTGTAYGYTF.

This clone was seen only a few times. The CDR3 coding sequence is TGTGCCAGCAGCCCTACAGGGGTGCAACAGCCCCAGCATTTT. Amino acids: CASSPTGVQQPQHF. This chain uses TRBV28 with TRBJ1-5, with 7 nucleotides matching TRBD1. This CDR3 has 14 amino acids. V lost 6 bases and J lost 7; bases outside the gene matches: 9. Germline CDR1 reads MDHEN; CDR2 reads SYDVKM.

The rearrangement uses TRBV11-2 and TRBJ2-5; a possible D gene is TRBD1 (6 bases). V lost 0 bases, J lost 9 bases, and 20 bases lay in between. CDR3 size: 16 residues. The germline CDR1 and CDR2 sequences are SGHAT and FQNNGV. This CDR3 reads CASSLEGVGTTRAQYF. As DNA, the CDR3 is TGTGCCAGCAGCTTAGAGGGGGTCGGGACAACCCGGGCCCAGTACTTC.

This chain links TRBV10-3 with TRBJ2-3; D uncertain. Trimming left V 0 bases short and J 3 bases short, with 10 bases between. Germline lookup yields CDR1 ENHRY and CDR2 SYGVKD. The CDR3 has 15 residues. CDR3 region: CAISESIVLTDTQYF. The CDR3 coding sequence is TGTGCCATCAGTGAGTCCATAGTTTTGACAGATACGCAGTATTTT.

The J gene is TRBJ1-2, the V gene TRBV6-1, with TRBD1 matching 8 bases. The junction had 10 bases not matched to a gene; V was cut back by 4 bases and J by 0 bases. The CDR3 covers 17 residues. Germline-derived CDR1 and CDR2 are MNHNS and SASEGT. The CDR3 is CASSGGGTGGANYGYTF. CDR3 sequence (DNA): TGTGCCAGCAGTGGGGGGGGAACAGGGGGAGCTAACTATGGCTACACCTTC.

The chain is built from TRBV7-2 and TRBJ2-7; TRBD2 matches at 8 bases. The germline V gene encodes CDR1 SGHTA and CDR2 FQGNSA. The V gene end was trimmed by 2 bases and the J gene end by 6 bases; junction bases not matched to a gene: 6. The CDR3 contains 14 residues. Here the CDR3 reads CASSLIREGTEQYF. The CDR3 region has the DNA TGTGCCAGCAGCTTAATCCGGGAGGGAACCGAGCAGTACTTC.

The chain employs TRBV10-3 and TRBJ2-5, with D possibly being TRBD1 (6 bases). The CDR3 is 13 residues long. Trimming left V 6 bases short and J 5 bases short, with 13 bases between. The germline CDR1 and CDR2 sequences are ENHRY and SYGVKD. The DNA for the CDR3 is TGTGCCATCAGACTCGACAGGAGGGAGACCCAGTACTTC. Its protein is CAIRLDRRETQYF.

The chain joins TRBV5-4 to TRBJ2-6; D not certain. Trimming stripped 2 bases from V and 0 bases from J, with 6 bases between. CDR1 SGHNT and CDR2 YYREEE come from the germline V gene (reference sequence). The CDR3 loop spans 15 amino acids. The CDR3 DNA reads TGTGCCAGCAGCTTTCCCCTCTCTGGGGCCAACGTCCTGACTTTC. It encodes CASSFPLSGANVLTF.

This clone has more than one count but fewer than ten. V and J are TRBV7-8 and TRBJ2-1; a weak D match, TRBD2 (5 bases). The CDR3 covers 14 residues. V lost 3 bases and J 15 bases, leaving 21 bases between the germline ends. The germline V gene encodes CDR1 SGHVS and CDR2 FQNEAQ. The CDR3 sequence: CASSFPGDERAGFF. The CDR3 DNA sequence: TGTGCCAGCAGCTTCCCTGGGGATGAGAGGGCTGGGTTCTTC.

The chain links TRBV6-1 to TRBJ1-1; 7 nucleotides agree with TRBD1. The CDR3 sequence is 15 residues long. Trimming took 7 bases from V and 5 from J; bases not matched to a gene: 13. Germline CDR1 reads MNHNS; CDR2 reads SASEGT. CDR3 DNA: TGTGCCAGCAACGGACAGGTAGGAGGTTGGACTGAAGCTTTCTTT. This sequence encodes CASNGQVGGWTEAFF.

The genes are TRBV11-2 and TRBJ1-2; D not resolved. CDR1 is SGHAT, CDR2 FQNNGV, per germline. This CDR3 is 14 amino acids long. V lost 1 base and J lost 4, with 10 bases in between. The CDR3 reads CASSLGGEGYGYTF. The CDR3 DNA reads as TGTGCCAGCAGCTTAGGAGGTGAGGGCTATGGCTACACCTTC.

This rearrangement joins TRBV15 to TRBJ2-4; 7 bases line up with TRBD2. Germline values: CDR1 LNHNV, CDR2 YYDKDF (reference sequence). V was pared by 3 bases and J by 0 bases, with 8 bases of the junction left unmatched. The CDR3 totals 17 residues. This chain's CDR3 is CATSSHWGGRAKNIQYF. The CDR3 coding sequence is TGTGCCACCAGCAGCCACTGGGGGGGAAGAGCCAAAAACATTCAGTACTTC.

V and J are TRBV6-1 and TRBJ2-7, with 9 bases identical to TRBD1. V dropped 5 bases and J dropped 2; count of bases not matched to a gene: 7. The CDR3 has 15 amino acids. CDR1 is MNHNS and CDR2 is SASEGT in the germline V gene. CDR3 bases: TGTGCCAGCAGTCCACGACAGGGGGTAACCTACGAGCAGTACTTC. The encoded protein is CASSPRQGVTYEQYF.